This T cell receptor (beta chain) was found in a study of CD8 T cells in ankylosing spondylitis. Whole-study results and caveats: Matched ankylosing spondylitis synovial fluid reportedly showed significant enrichment of disease-linked clones.

The V gene lost 6 bases and the J gene lost 6 bases, with 15 bases spanning the gap. CDR1 is MNHNS, CDR2 SASEGT, per germline. This CDR3 spans 14 amino acids. This clonotype has a handful of counts. Its specificity is not known. Quantitative 5'-RACE was performed with molecular barcodes, and it yielded the TCR beta libraries. TCRdb re-called the 5' RACE reads through MiXCR, storing one row per CDR3 protein. The sample shows about 260,000 distinct CDR3 sequences, approximately 20% of them seen only once. The receptor's source is a male donor with ankylosing spondylitis or in good health (not recorded which). The chain combines TRBV6-1 with TRBJ1-5; D possibly corresponds to TRBD1 (5 bases). The sequenced material came from blood, either unsorted or a sorted T cell fraction (not recorded which). The CDR3 region has the DNA TGTGCCAGCAGCCGGAACGGGGGAGGTCAGCCCCAGCATTTT. Its translation: CASSRNGGGQPQHF.